This T cell receptor beta chain was captured by sequencing in a study of blood T cell repertoires in COVID-19 (dated by TCRdb to 2018 to 2020). Notes on the research overall: Collaborator samples came from the United States, Italy and Spain and covered acute and convalescent phases of COVID-19. The material from the prospective study consisted of cDNA or gDNA derived from T cells, B-cell-depleted T cells, or PBMCs. Deeply sampled blood TCRbeta repertoires from subjects exposed to, actively infected with, or recovered from COVID-19 were included in the dataset. A freely available public database, intended as a resource for researchers studying the immune response to SARS-CoV-2, is where the repertoires were released. Samples were obtained from the ongoing ImmuneRACE study (first 160 participants) and from 1,254 subjects provided by 6 global collaborators. Sample metadata almost always included a de-identified subject ID, COVID-19 status, age in years and sex. Where available, HLA class I and class II types were taken from metadata supplied by the sample provider and were not determined by assay-based typing. Summary of the overall study and its limitations: Clinical and demographic metadata were provided uncurated, with the amount varying by source and participant.

A word on this clone: Its cognate antigen has yet to be identified. Base qualities are missing; no much larger clone stands one base away.

The CDR3 has 13 amino acids, counting the end cysteine and phenylalanine. Only the CDR3 DNA stays, 39 bases, in frame from base 1. Trimming leaves V shorter by 5 bases and J shorter by 4 bases, with the junction holding 5 bases beyond the gene matches. CDR1 SGHRS and CDR2 YFSETQ are derived from the germline V gene. The collaborating institutions used their own protocols to collect whole blood in K2EDTA tubes. For TCRbeta analysis, collaborators shipped samples as frozen whole blood, isolated PBMCs, or DNA extracted from either of those sample types. The immunoSEQ Assay, a bias-controlled multiplex PCR, was used to amplify TCRbeta CDR3 regions from genomic DNA. As for the authors' bioinformatics: Within the assay, amplification of reference gene primers was used to estimate how many nucleated cells each sample contained. Sequence reads were collapsed and filtered to measure the absolute abundance of every unique TCRbeta CDR3 rearrangement. For each sample, productive Simpson clonality was calculated by taking the square root of Simpson's diversity index across productive rearrangements. What TCRdb holds here is the immuneACCESS table cut down to in-frame rearrangements. Part of the clones is not present; checked against another copy, under half of the missing clones reflect an unresolved V gene, and the others are unexplained. V and J calls and clone size come straight from that table; D and trimming were deduced from the DNA. This sample is represented by approximately 84,000 clones; over 70% of them were singletons. The top ten constitute approximately 5.8% of the sample.

This clonotype originated in a man aged 50 or older with active or convalescent COVID-19. Sequenced input: peripheral blood. The sequence joins TRBV5-1 to TRBJ2-5, and TRBD2 matches 7 of the central bases. Read as DNA, the sequence is TGCGCCAGCAGACAAGCGGGATTAGAGACCCAGTACTTC. Translated, this is CASRQAGLETQYF.